These 20 T cell receptor beta chains were all obtained from the same sample, sequenced in a study of T cells after yellow fever vaccination. TCRdb passed the 5' RACE reads through MiXCR, listing each CDR3 protein once. The top ten clones hold 15% to 20% of a sample with under 500,000 distinct CDR3 sequences, approximately 18% of them seen once. Sequenced here: PBMCs, sampled before the yellow fever booster vaccination. The receptor set was obtained from a man younger than 35 who received the YFV17D yellow fever vaccine.

This clonotype was seen a handful of times. The chain is built from TRBV7-6 and TRBJ2-7; D may be TRBD2 (6 bases). The CDR3 has 14 amino acids. Germline V gene sequence: CDR1 SGHVS, CDR2 FNYEAQ. V lost 6 bases and J lost 3, with 15 bases in between. The CDR3 spells CASSQGGAFYEQYF. Here the CDR3 DNA reads TGTGCCAGCAGTCAAGGCGGGGCTTTCTACGAGCAGTACTTC.

This clonotype was picked up a small number of times. The CDR3 DNA reads as TGTGCCAGTAGTCGTGAGGGGCAAGAGACCCAGTACTTC. As protein: CASSREGQETQYF. The chain combines TRBV19 with TRBJ2-5; D possibly matches TRBD1 or TRBD2 (5 bases each). Germline loops: CDR1 LNHDA, CDR2 SQIVND (reference sequence). V shed 5 bases and J shed 2 bases, with 9 bases lying between them. The CDR3 consists of 13 residues. Together with reference TRBV19 and TRBJ2-5, the CDR3 gives the full variable domain: DGGITQSPKYLFRKEGQNVTLSCEQNLNHDAMYWYRQDPGQGLRLIYYSQIVNDFQKGDIAEGYSVSREKKESFPLTVTSAQKNPTAFYLCASSREGQETQYFGPGTRLLVL.

Only a few counts were recorded for this clonotype. V usage is TRBV7-9 and J usage is TRBJ1-1, with D hard to call. V lost 2 bases, J lost 4 bases, and 8 bases lay in between. The CDR3 runs 13 residues. Germline V CDR1 and CDR2: SEHNR, FQNEAQ (reference sequence). CDR3 region: CASSLNPGTEAFF. DNA for the CDR3: TGTGCCAGCAGCTTAAACCCGGGCACTGAAGCTTTCTTT.

The V gene is TRBV24-1, the J gene TRBJ1-5; D is ambiguous. Germline lookup yields CDR1 KGHDR and CDR2 SFDVKD. The V end lost 1 base, the J end lost 0 bases, and 9 bases lay between the germline ends. CDR3 length equals 16 residues. CDR3 coding DNA: TGTGCCACCAGTGATTTTTACAGCCTTAGCAATCAGCCCCAGCATTTT. Translated: CATSDFYSLSNQPQHF.

Here the CDR3 reads CASSYLNTEAFF. As DNA, the CDR3 is TGTGCCAGCAGTTACTTGAACACTGAAGCTTTCTTT. This chain uses TRBV6-5 with TRBJ1-1, with D hard to call. This CDR3 spans 12 amino acids. Germline V lookup: CDR1 MNHEY, CDR2 SVGAGI. Trimming shortened V by 1 base and J by 0 bases, and 0 bases separated the two germline ends.

The gene calls are TRBV7-9 and TRBJ2-5; possibly TRBD1 for D (6 bases). There are 14 residues in the CDR3. CDR1 is SEHNR and CDR2 is FQNEAQ in the germline V gene (reference sequence). Trimming shortened V by 6 bases and J by 2 bases, and 13 bases separated the two germline ends. CDR3 protein: CASSLNQGQETQYF. The DNA for the CDR3 is TGTGCCAGCAGTCTTAATCAGGGGCAAGAGACCCAGTACTTC.

V is TRBV14 and J is TRBJ2-1; D uncertain. Trimming took off 2 bases at V and 5 bases at J, with 7 bases between the two ends. The CDR3 is 13 residues long. Germline loops: CDR1 SGHDN, CDR2 FVKESK. The CDR3 DNA reads TGTGCCAGCAGCCAACAAAGACACAATGAGCAGTTCTTC. It is translated as CASSQQRHNEQFF. The complete variable domain, with remaining parts taken from reference TRBV14 and TRBJ2-1, reads EAGVTQFPSHSVIEKGQTVTLRCDPISGHDNLYWYRRVMGKEIKFLLHFVKESKQDESGMPNNRFLAERTGGTYSTLKVQPAELEDSGVYFCASSQQRHNEQFFGPGTRLTVL.

This clonotype was recorded a few times. This chain links TRBV6-6 with TRBJ1-1; 7 bases fit TRBD1. V lost 4 bases, J lost 11 bases, and 7 bases stayed unmatched. The CDR3 sequence is 12 residues long. CDR1 and CDR2 from the germline V gene are MNHNY and SVGAGI (reference sequence). DNA for the CDR3: TGTGCCAGCAGTTCTCCGACAGGGTCCGCTTTCTTT. It is translated as CASSSPTGSAFF.

A single count supports this clonotype. This chain uses TRBV5-1 with TRBJ2-7; D is undetermined. Trimming removed 4 bases at V and 5 bases at J, with 13 bases between. The CDR3 consists of 13 residues. Germline values: CDR1 SGHRS, CDR2 YFSETQ. The DNA of the CDR3 is TGCGCCAGCAGCAGAAGGACCACCCACGAGCAGTACGTC. Translation gives CASSRRTTHEQYV.

The V call is TRBV24-1, the J call TRBJ2-5, with D perhaps matching TRBD1 (5 bases). Trimming removed 1 base from V and 4 bases from J, with 9 bases in between. This CDR3 comprises 14 residues. CDR1 KGHDR and CDR2 SFDVKD come from the germline V gene. The CDR3 protein is CATSDFAGSETQYF. The CDR3 DNA follows: TGTGCCACCAGTGATTTCGCAGGGTCAGAGACCCAGTACTTC.

The chain joins TRBV12-3 or TRBV12-4 to TRBJ1-1, with TRBD1 matching 7 bases. The CDR3 is 15 residues long. Germline trimming cut 6 bases from V and 4 bases from J; bases unmatched to any gene: 11. CDR3 coding DNA: TGTGCCAGCAGCCCCACCGGGACAGTGGGCACTGAAGCTTTCTTT. This translates into CASSPTGTVGTEAFF.

The chain joins TRBV4-3 to TRBJ1-2; tentative D call: TRBD1 (6 bases). This CDR3 is built from 12 residues. The germline V gene encodes CDR1 LGHNA and CDR2 YSLEER. V was trimmed by 3 bases and J by 7 bases, leaving 9 bases between them. CDR3 sequence: CASSHGGLGYTF. The CDR3 nucleotides read TGCGCCAGCAGCCACGGGGGGCTTGGCTACACCTTC.

This chain uses TRBV5-1 with TRBJ2-5, with D possibly TRBD2 on 5 matching bases. The CDR3 is made up of 15 amino acids. CDR1 SGHRS and CDR2 YFSETQ come from the germline V gene. The V gene lost 1 base and the J gene lost 4 bases, with 14 bases spanning the gap. CDR3 residues: CASSLSGTEGETQYF. The DNA of the CDR3 is TGCGCCAGCAGCTTGTCAGGCACTGAGGGAGAGACCCAGTACTTC. The variable domain in full, completed from reference TRBV5-1 and TRBJ2-5, reads KAGVTQTPRYLIKTRGQQVTLSCSPISGHRSVSWYQQTPGQGLQFLFEYFSETQRNKGNFPGRFSGRQFSNSRSEMNVSTLELGDSALYLCASSLSGTEGETQYFGPGTRLLVL.

There are a few counts of this clonotype. The chain recombines TRBV5-1 with TRBJ2-7, with 10 bases lining up with TRBD2. Germline loops: CDR1 SGHRS, CDR2 YFSETQ. This CDR3 has 15 amino acids. Trimming at V came to 5 bases and at J to 4 bases, leaving 9 bases not matched to a gene. Written as DNA, the CDR3 is TGCGCCAGCAGTTTACAGCGGGGGGGAAGGTACGAGCAGTACTTC. Its protein is CASSLQRGGRYEQYF.

The chain carries TRBV6-5 and TRBJ2-3; D gene unclear. This CDR3 spans 14 amino acids. CDR1 and CDR2 (germline): MNHEY, SVGAGI. V was shortened by 4 bases and J by 4 bases, with 12 bases between the two germline ends. CDR3 DNA: TGTGCCAGCAGTTCCACTTGGGAAGCAGATACGCAGTATTTT. Translated: CASSSTWEADTQYF.

The chain employs TRBV6-6 and TRBJ2-4, with 7 bases lining up with TRBD1. Trimming cost V 8 bases and J 4 bases; bases outside gene matches: 5. This CDR3 spans 13 amino acids. Germline lookup yields CDR1 MNHNY and CDR2 SVGAGI (reference sequence). CDR3 coding DNA: TGTGCCAGCGCCGGGACAGCTAAAAACATTCAGTACTTC. Protein product: CASAGTAKNIQYF.

The chain recombines TRBV4-1 with TRBJ2-1, with 11 nucleotides matching TRBD1. The CDR3 totals 17 residues. CDR1 is MGHRA, CDR2 YSYEKL, per germline. J gave up 5 bases and V 0 bases, and 6 bases lay outside the gene matches. As DNA, the CDR3 is TGCGCCAGCAGCCAAGATTGGGACAGGGGGTTCCACAATGAGCAGTTCTTC. It specifies CASSQDWDRGFHNEQFF.

This chain connects TRBV20-1 to TRBJ2-1; D possibly corresponds to TRBD2 (5 bases). V shed 5 bases and J shed 0 bases, with 11 bases lying between them. Germline lookup yields CDR1 DFQATT and CDR2 SNEGSKA (reference sequence). The CDR3 is 14 residues long. The CDR3 spells CSAPGLFSYNEQFF. In nucleotides, the CDR3 is TGCAGTGCTCCCGGACTTTTCTCCTACAATGAGCAGTTCTTC.

The V and J genes are TRBV5-1 and TRBJ2-1, with 8 nucleotides matching TRBD2. The CDR3 contains 14 residues. V gave up 4 bases and J gave up 8 bases; unmatched junction bases: 8. Per germline, CDR1 SGHRS and CDR2 YFSETQ. CDR3 in amino acids: CASSPGGAWYEQFF. DNA for the CDR3: TGCGCCAGCAGCCCCGGGGGGGCCTGGTATGAGCAGTTCTTC.

V is TRBV12-3 or TRBV12-4 and J is TRBJ1-5; D gene uncertain. CDR3 length equals 15 residues. Trimming removed 3 bases from V and 3 bases from J, with 12 bases in between. The CDR3 protein is CASSLYRPDNQPQHF. In DNA, the CDR3 is TGTGCCAGCAGTTTGTACCGACCGGACAATCAGCCCCAGCATTTT.